This T cell receptor (beta chain) was captured by sequencing in a study of cytomegalovirus exposure and HLA in healthy donors. The PCR contained 60 Vbeta and 13 Jbeta primers. Some clones are missing from TCRdb's copy, which holds only in-frame ones; the method was immunoSEQ multiplex PCR. The sample consists of 100,000 to 120,000 clones, 70% to 85% of them appearing once. The CDR3 is made up of 13 amino acids. Trimming removed 2 bases at V and 1 base at J, with 6 bases between. In germline, CDR1 is MNHEY, CDR2 SMNVEV (reference sequence). The specimen sequenced was PBMCs. The chain joins TRBV27 to TRBJ2-7; weak D call: TRBD1 (6 bases). This sequence originates from a middle-aged woman in good health and CMV-seropositive. The CDR3 loop reads CASSLDRSYEQYF. CDR3 DNA: TGTGCCAGCAGTTTAGACAGGTCCTACGAGCAGTACTTC.